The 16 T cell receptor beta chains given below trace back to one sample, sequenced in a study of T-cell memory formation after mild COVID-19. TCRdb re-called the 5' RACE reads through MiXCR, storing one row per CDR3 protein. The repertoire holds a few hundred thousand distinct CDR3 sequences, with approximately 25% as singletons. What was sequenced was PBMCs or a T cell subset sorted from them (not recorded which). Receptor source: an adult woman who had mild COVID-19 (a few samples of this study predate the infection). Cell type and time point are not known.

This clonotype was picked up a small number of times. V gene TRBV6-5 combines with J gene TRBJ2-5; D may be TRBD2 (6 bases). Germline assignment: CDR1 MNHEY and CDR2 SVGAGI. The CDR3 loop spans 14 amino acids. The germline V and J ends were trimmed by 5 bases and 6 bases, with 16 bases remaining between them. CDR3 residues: CASSPLAVGKTQYF. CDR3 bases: TGTGCCAGCAGTCCCTTAGCGGTAGGGAAGACCCAGTACTTC.

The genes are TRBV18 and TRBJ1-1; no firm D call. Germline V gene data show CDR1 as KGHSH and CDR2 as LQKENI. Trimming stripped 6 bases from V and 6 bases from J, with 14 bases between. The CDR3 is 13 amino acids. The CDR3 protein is CASSTPGFAEAFF. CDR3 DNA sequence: TGTGCCAGCTCCACACCGGGGTTCGCTGAAGCTTTCTTT.

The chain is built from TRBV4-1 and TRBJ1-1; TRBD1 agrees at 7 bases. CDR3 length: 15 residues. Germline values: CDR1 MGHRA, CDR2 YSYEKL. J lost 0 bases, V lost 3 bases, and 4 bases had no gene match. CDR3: CASSQGQHMNTEAFF. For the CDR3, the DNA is TGCGCCAGCAGCCAGGGACAGCACATGAACACTGAAGCTTTCTTT.

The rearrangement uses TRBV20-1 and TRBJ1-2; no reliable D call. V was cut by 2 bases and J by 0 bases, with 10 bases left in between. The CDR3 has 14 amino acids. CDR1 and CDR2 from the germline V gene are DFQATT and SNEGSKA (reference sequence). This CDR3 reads CSARTREANYGYTF. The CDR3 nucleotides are TGCAGTGCTAGAACAAGGGAAGCTAACTATGGCTACACCTTC.

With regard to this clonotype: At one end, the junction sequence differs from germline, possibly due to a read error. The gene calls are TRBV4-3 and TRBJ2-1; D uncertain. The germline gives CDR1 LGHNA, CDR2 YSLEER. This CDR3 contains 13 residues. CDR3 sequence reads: CASSQNRGNEQFF. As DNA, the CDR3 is TGCGCCAGCAGCCAAAATCGCGGCAATGAGCAATTCTTC.

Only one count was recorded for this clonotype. DNA for the CDR3: TGTGCCAGCAGCCAACCGACAGGGCCTGAAGCTTTCTTT. Amino acid sequence: CASSQPTGPEAFF. The genes are TRBV7-9 and TRBJ1-1, with 7 bases identical to TRBD1. This CDR3 contains 13 residues. Per the germline V gene, CDR1 is SEHNR and CDR2 is FQNEAQ (reference sequence). With 5 bases clipped from V and 6 bases from J, the junction kept 6 bases outside the gene matches.

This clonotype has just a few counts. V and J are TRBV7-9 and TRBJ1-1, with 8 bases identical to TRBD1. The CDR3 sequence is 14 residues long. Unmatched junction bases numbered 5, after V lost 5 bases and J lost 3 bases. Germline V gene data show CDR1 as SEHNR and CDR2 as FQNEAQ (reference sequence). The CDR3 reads CASSTTGAHTEAFF. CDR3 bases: TGTGCCAGCAGCACGACAGGGGCGCACACTGAAGCTTTCTTT.

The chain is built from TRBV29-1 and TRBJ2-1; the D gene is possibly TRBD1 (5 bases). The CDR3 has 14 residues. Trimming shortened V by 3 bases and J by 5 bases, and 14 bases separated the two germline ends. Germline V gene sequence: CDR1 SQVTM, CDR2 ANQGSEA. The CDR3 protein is CSVEGPGRHNEQFF. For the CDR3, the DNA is TGCAGCGTTGAGGGCCCAGGGCGCCACAATGAGCAGTTCTTC.

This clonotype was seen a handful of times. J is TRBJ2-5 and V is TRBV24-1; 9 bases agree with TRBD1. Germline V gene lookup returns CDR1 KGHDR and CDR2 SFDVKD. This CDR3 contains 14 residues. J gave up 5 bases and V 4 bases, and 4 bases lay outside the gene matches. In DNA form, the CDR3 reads TGTGCCACCAGTGAAACAGGGGGCACTGAGACCCAGTACTTC. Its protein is CATSETGGTETQYF.

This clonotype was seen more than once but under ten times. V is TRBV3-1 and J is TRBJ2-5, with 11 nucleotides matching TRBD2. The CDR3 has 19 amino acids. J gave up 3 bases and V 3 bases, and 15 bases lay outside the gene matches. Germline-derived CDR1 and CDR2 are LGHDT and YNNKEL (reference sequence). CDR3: CASSHTHPLAGVGEETQYF. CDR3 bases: TGTGCCAGCAGCCACACACACCCACTAGCGGGGGTGGGAGAAGAGACCCAGTACTTC.

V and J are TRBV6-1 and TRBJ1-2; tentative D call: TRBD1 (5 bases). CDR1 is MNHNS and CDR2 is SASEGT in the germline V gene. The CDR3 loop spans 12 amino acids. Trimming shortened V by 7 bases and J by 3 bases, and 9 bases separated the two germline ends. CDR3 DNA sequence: TGTGCCAGCATGAGGGGTTACTATGGCTACACCTTC. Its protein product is CASMRGYYGYTF.

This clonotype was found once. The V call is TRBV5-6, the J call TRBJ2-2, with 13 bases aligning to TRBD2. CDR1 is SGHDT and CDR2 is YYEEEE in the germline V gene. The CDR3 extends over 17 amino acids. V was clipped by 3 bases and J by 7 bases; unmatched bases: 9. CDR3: CASSSTSGGAPHGELFF. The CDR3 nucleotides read TGTGCCAGCAGCTCCACTAGCGGGGGGGCTCCTCACGGGGAGCTGTTTTTT. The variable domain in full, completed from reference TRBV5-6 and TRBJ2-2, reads DAGVTQSPTHLIKTRGQQVTLRCSPKSGHDTVSWYQQALGQGPQFIFQYYEEEERQRGNFPDRFSGHQFPNYSSELNVNALLLGDSALYLCASSSTSGGAPHGELFFGEGSRLTVL.

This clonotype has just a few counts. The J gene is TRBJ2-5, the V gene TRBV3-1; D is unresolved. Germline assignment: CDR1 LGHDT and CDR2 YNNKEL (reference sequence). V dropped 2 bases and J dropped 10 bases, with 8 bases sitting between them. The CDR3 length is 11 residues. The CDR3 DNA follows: TGTGCCAGCAGCCAAATCCGCGACCAGTACTTC. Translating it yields CASSQIRDQYF.

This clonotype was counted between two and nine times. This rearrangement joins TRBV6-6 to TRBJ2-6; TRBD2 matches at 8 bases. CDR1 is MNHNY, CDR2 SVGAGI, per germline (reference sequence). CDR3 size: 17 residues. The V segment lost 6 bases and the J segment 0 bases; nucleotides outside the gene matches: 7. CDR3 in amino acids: CASRRGGQPSGANVLTF. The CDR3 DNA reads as TGTGCCAGCAGACGGGGGGGGCAGCCCTCTGGGGCCAACGTCCTGACTTTC.

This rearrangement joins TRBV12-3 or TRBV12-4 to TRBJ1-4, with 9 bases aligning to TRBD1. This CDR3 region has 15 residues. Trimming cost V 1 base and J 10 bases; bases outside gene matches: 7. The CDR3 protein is CASSLGLGQGRKLFF. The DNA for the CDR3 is TGTGCCAGCAGTTTAGGGTTGGGACAGGGAAGAAAACTGTTTTTT.

The CDR3 reads CSVIPGQLAKNIQYF. CDR3 DNA: TGCAGCGTCATACCGGGACAACTAGCCAAAAACATTCAGTACTTC. The rearrangement uses TRBV29-1 and TRBJ2-4, with D possibly matching TRBD1 (6 bases). The CDR3 consists of 15 residues. With 6 bases removed from V and 0 bases from J, the gap between germline ends came to 15 bases. Germline CDR1 is SQVTM and CDR2 is ANQGSEA.